This TCR beta chain is from a study of T cells in Graves' hyperthyroidism and ophthalmopathy. This clonotype was observed a handful of times. What it binds is unknown. TCR beta CDR3 regions were amplified from RNA transcripts. In the first-round RT-PCR of the TCR CDR3, the HTBI primer set was used. TCRdb called the multiplex PCR reads again in MiXCR, with one record for every CDR3 protein. Of about 530,000 distinct CDR3 sequences in the sample, approximately 17% were seen once. Based on clinical symptoms, serum thyroxine and TRAb, thyroid ultrasound and orbital computed tomography, diagnoses were reached. Study findings and constraints: Blood also carried most thyroid clonotypes expanded above 0.001.

The junction had 9 bases not matched to a gene; V was cut back by 8 bases and J by 4 bases. The CDR3 totals 16 residues. Germline loops: CDR1 MNHEY, CDR2 SMNVEV (reference sequence). This sequence joins TRBV27 and TRBJ1-5; TRBD1 agrees at 12 bases. What was sequenced was blood. This clonotype was obtained from a woman aged 18-29 years with Graves' ophthalmopathy. This chain's CDR3 is CASRGTGGDGNQPQHF. CDR3 in DNA: TGTGCCAGCCGCGGGACAGGGGGCGATGGGAATCAGCCCCAGCATTTT.